This T cell receptor (beta chain) originates from a study of cytomegalovirus exposure and HLA in healthy donors. For the study at large: Sequencing of roughly 180 million T cells in an earlier analysis found some 100 million unique TCR beta sequences. About 80 million unique TCRs, all from HLA-typed donors, were included in an early release of the data. Broader study findings: In a later analysis, specific HLA alleles were associated with some 16,000 TCR beta sequences at a 0.05 false discovery rate.

In the PCR, 60 Vbeta and 13 Jbeta primers were used. Data came from immunoSEQ multiplex PCR; TCRdb stores just in-frame clones and leaves some out. The data hold over 200,000 clones, with about 85% observed a single time. This CDR3 has 16 amino acids. Germline values: CDR1 SGHRS, CDR2 YFSETQ. Losses at the gene ends were 0 bases for V and 6 bases for J; bases not matched to a gene: 5. Concerning this clone itself: Its target is unknown.

The receptor comes from a human donor in good health. The J gene is TRBJ1-6, the V gene TRBV5-1; 8 nucleotides match TRBD1. The sequencing sample was made of PBMCs. CDR3 residues: CASSLGGQETNSPLHF. In DNA form, the CDR3 reads TGCGCCAGCAGCTTGGGGGGACAGGAAACTAATTCACCCCTCCACTTT.